These 19 T cell receptor beta chains were sequenced from one sample in a study of T cells in Graves' hyperthyroidism and ophthalmopathy. RNA transcripts were the template for amplifying TCR beta CDR3 regions. Using the HTBI primer set, a first-round RT-PCR was run on the TCR CDR3. In TCRdb, the multiplex PCR reads were re-called with MiXCR into one record per CDR3 protein. The repertoire holds hundreds of thousands of distinct CDR3 sequences, with 13% to 15% as singletons. Material for sequencing was blood. These receptors originate from a woman aged 55-75 years with Graves' ophthalmopathy.

This clonotype was seen a few times. This chain links TRBV9 with TRBJ2-7, with 9 bases aligning to TRBD2. Germline assignment: CDR1 SGDLS and CDR2 YYNGEE. Trimming removed 0 bases from V and 7 bases from J; junction bases left unmatched: 8. The CDR3 is 15 amino acids. The CDR3 DNA is TGTGCCAGCAGCGTAGGGGGTAGCGGGAGTGGAGAGCAGTACTTC. The encoded protein is CASSVGGSGSGEQYF. The full variable domain, with the rest looked up from reference TRBV9 and TRBJ2-7, is DSGVTQTPKHLITATGQRVTLRCSPRSGDLSVYWYQQSLDQGLQFLIQYYNGEERAKGNILERFSAQQFPDLHSELNLSSLELGDSALYFCASSVGGSGSGEQYFGPGTRLTVT.

The table lists this clonotype with a few counts. The chain is built from TRBV6-5 and TRBJ2-7; D gene ambiguous. The V gene's germline CDR1 is MNHEY and CDR2 SVGAGI. V lost 0 bases to trimming and J lost 2 bases, with 14 bases between them. The CDR3 is made up of 16 amino acids. This chain's CDR3 is CASSYSAQRRAYEQYF. CDR3 sequence (DNA): TGTGCCAGCAGTTACTCTGCCCAGCGCCGGGCCTACGAGCAGTACTTC.

The chain employs TRBV28 and TRBJ1-5, with TRBD1 as a possible D gene (6 bases). The CDR3 has 13 amino acids. Trimming left V 8 bases short and J 5 bases short, with 13 bases between. Per germline, CDR1 MDHEN and CDR2 SYDVKM. Here the CDR3 reads CASGTGNHQPQHF. The CDR3 coding sequence is TGTGCCAGCGGCACAGGGAACCATCAGCCCCAGCATTTT. Full variable domain (remainder filled in from reference TRBV28 and TRBJ1-5): DVKVTQSSRYLVKRTGEKVFLECVQDMDHENMFWYRQDPGLGLRLIYFSYDVKMKEKGDIPEGYSVSREKKERFSLILESASTNQTSMYLCASGTGNHQPQHFGDGTRLSIL.

CDR3 bases: TGCAGCGTTGCAGGGGATGGCAATCAGCCCCAGCATTTT. Its protein is CSVAGDGNQPQHF. The chain employs TRBV29-1 and TRBJ1-5; the D gene is possibly TRBD1 (6 bases). From germline, CDR1 is SQVTM and CDR2 ANQGSEA. V lost 4 bases and J 2 bases, leaving 9 bases between the germline ends. The CDR3 spans 13 residues.

This clonotype appeared many times. The rearrangement joins TRBV3-1 to TRBJ2-3, with a possible D match to TRBD2 (5 bases). Deletions cut 1 base from V and 7 bases from J, with 12 bases between. The CDR3 is made up of 14 amino acids. Germline V lookup: CDR1 LGHDT, CDR2 YNNKEL (reference sequence). The chain's CDR3 is CASSQGRGSNTQYF. DNA of the CDR3: TGTGCCAGCAGCCAAGGGAGAGGGTCAAATACGCAGTATTTT.

This rearrangement joins TRBV2 to TRBJ1-2; D is unresolved. With 8 bases removed from V and 8 bases from J, the gap between germline ends came to 18 bases. The CDR3 totals 13 residues. Germline assignment: CDR1 SNHLY and CDR2 FYNNEI. CDR3 sequence: CASPHYSLDGYTF. CDR3 sequence (DNA): TGTGCCAGCCCCCATTATAGCTTAGACGGCTACACCTTC.

Regarding this clonotype: A read error may be the cause here, since a much bigger clone is one base away. This chain joins TRBV18 and TRBJ2-3; D uncertain. Looked up from germline, CDR1 is KGHSH and CDR2 is LQKENI. V was clipped by 3 bases and J by 4 bases, with 11 bases between them. The CDR3 spans 14 residues. The CDR3 bases are TGTGCCAGCTCACCTAGGACGTCCGCAGATACGCAGTATTTT. Translated: CASSPRTSADTQYF.

This clonotype was seen repeatedly, ten times or more. V gene TRBV6-1 combines with J gene TRBJ2-1; D perhaps matches TRBD2 (5 bases). V lost 6 bases to trimming and J lost 1 base, with 16 bases between them. The CDR3 spans 16 residues. CDR1 is MNHNS, CDR2 SASEGT, per germline. In nucleotides, the CDR3 is TGTGCCAGCAGCCTCGGTAGCGAGTTATCCTACAATGAGCAGTTCTTC. Amino acid sequence: CASSLGSELSYNEQFF.

This clonotype was seen many times. The chain recombines TRBV5-1 with TRBJ1-4, with D possibly TRBD1 on 5 matching bases. Per germline, CDR1 SGHRS and CDR2 YFSETQ. The CDR3 sequence is 14 residues long. Trimming removed 5 bases at V and 4 bases at J, with 12 bases between. This CDR3 reads CASRFDSINEKLFF. The CDR3 DNA sequence: TGCGCCAGCAGATTCGACAGTATTAATGAAAAACTGTTTTTT.

The chain joins TRBV20-1 to TRBJ2-2; D is possibly TRBD1 or TRBD2 (5 bases each). CDR1 is DFQATT and CDR2 is SNEGSKA in the germline V gene (reference sequence). This CDR3 has 13 amino acids. CDR3 amino acids: CSAGRSNTGELFF. The CDR3 bases are TGCAGCGCAGGGAGATCCAACACCGGGGAGCTGTTTTTT.

This clonotype was recorded a few times. The genes are TRBV3-1 and TRBJ2-7, with TRBD1 matching over 7 bases. V shed 0 bases, J shed 0 bases, and the junction held 8 bases outside the gene matches. CDR1 and CDR2 (germline): LGHDT, YNNKEL (reference sequence). The CDR3 contains 17 residues. CDR3 in amino acids: CASSQDLSTGSSYEQYF. Written as DNA, the CDR3 is TGTGCCAGCAGCCAAGATCTTTCGACAGGGAGCTCCTACGAGCAGTACTTC.

This chain uses TRBV6-1 with TRBJ2-1; possible D gene TRBD2, 7 bases. The germline V gene encodes CDR1 MNHNS and CDR2 SASEGT. V lost 6 bases and J lost 7, with 19 bases in between. The CDR3 length is 15 residues. For the CDR3, the DNA is TGTGCCAGCAGGCCAAATAGGGGGAGGGATAATGAGCAGTTCTTC. It translates to CASRPNRGRDNEQFF.

In its sample, this clonotype was seen many times. The chain links TRBV3-1 to TRBJ1-1; the D gene is possibly TRBD1 (5 bases). Trimming left V 1 base short and J 6 bases short, with 12 bases between. The germline V gene encodes CDR1 LGHDT and CDR2 YNNKEL (reference sequence). The CDR3 is 14 amino acids. CDR3 residues: CASSQVGGVAEAFF. CDR3 DNA: TGTGCCAGCAGCCAAGTCGGGGGGGTGGCTGAAGCTTTCTTT.

The chain carries TRBV19 and TRBJ1-1; maybe TRBD1 (5 bases). Between the trimmed V and J ends, which lost 5 bases and 3 bases, there was a span of 7 bases. The CDR3 sequence is 12 residues long. The germline V gene has CDR1 LNHDA and CDR2 SQIVND (reference sequence). DNA of the CDR3: TGTGCCAGTAGTTGGACATACACTGAAGCTTTCTTT. Residues: CASSWTYTEAFF.

This clonotype was counted a few times. CDR3 loop: CSARGQYRDTEAFF. As DNA, the CDR3 is TGCAGTGCTAGAGGACAGTATAGGGACACTGAAGCTTTCTTT. V usage is TRBV20-1 and J usage is TRBJ1-1, with TRBD1 as a possible D gene (5 bases). The CDR3 length is 14 residues. V lost 1 base to trimming and J lost 3 bases, with 12 bases between them. CDR1 DFQATT and CDR2 SNEGSKA come from the germline V gene (reference sequence).

J is TRBJ2-7 and V is TRBV6-1; D possibly corresponds to TRBD1 (5 bases). The CDR3 covers 12 residues. Germline CDR1 reads MNHNS; CDR2 reads SASEGT. Trimming took off 5 bases at V and 5 bases at J, with 10 bases between the two ends. CDR3 region: CASSQGTDEQYF. The CDR3 coding sequence is TGTGCCAGCAGTCAGGGAACCGACGAGCAGTACTTC.

This clonotype was counted between two and nine times. The junction departs from the called germline gene at one end, perhaps through a read error. V and J are TRBV7-8 and TRBJ2-3; D is undetermined. Germline lookup yields CDR1 SGHVS and CDR2 FQNEAQ. The CDR3 runs to 15 residues. In DNA form, the CDR3 reads TGTGCCAGCAGCTTAGGCAGAGTCGGAACAGATGCGCAGTATTTT. Encoded protein: CASSLGRVGTDAQYF.

This clonotype was detected many times. The genes are TRBV27 and TRBJ2-1, with D unresolved. The CDR3 loop spans 11 amino acids. V lost 8 bases and J 4 bases, leaving 6 bases between the germline ends. The V gene's germline CDR1 is MNHEY and CDR2 SMNVEV (reference sequence). CDR3: CASGRYNEQFF. The CDR3 region has the DNA TGTGCCAGCGGACGTTACAATGAGCAGTTCTTC.

This clonotype has ten or more counts. The chain joins TRBV5-1 to TRBJ1-3; D possibly corresponds to TRBD1 (5 bases). The CDR3 loop spans 16 amino acids. Trimming pared 0 bases from V and 0 bases from J, leaving 10 bases between. The V gene's germline CDR1 is SGHRS and CDR2 YFSETQ. The CDR3 loop is CASSLGQIGSGNTIYF. In DNA, the CDR3 is TGCGCCAGCAGCTTGGGACAGATTGGCTCTGGAAACACCATATATTTT.